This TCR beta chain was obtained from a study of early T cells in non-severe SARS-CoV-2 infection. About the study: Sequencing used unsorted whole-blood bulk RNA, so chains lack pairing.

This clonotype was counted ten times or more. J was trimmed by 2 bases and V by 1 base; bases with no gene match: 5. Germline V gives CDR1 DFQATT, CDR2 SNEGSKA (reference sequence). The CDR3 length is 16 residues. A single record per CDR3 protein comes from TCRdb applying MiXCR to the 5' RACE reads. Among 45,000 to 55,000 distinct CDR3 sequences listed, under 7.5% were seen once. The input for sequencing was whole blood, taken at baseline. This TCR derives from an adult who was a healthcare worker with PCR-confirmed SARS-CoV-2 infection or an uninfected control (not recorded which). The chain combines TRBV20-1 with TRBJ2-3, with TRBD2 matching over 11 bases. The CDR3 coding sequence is TGCAGTGCTAGAGTTTCGACTAGCGGGGTCACAGATACGCAGTATTTT. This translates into CSARVSTSGVTDTQYF.